These T cell receptor beta chains were read from a single sample in a study of blood T cell repertoires in COVID-19. Profiled with immunoSEQ multiplex PCR; TCRdb holds only in-frame clones, not every one. Of about 38,000 clones listed, 84% were seen once; the top ten hold over 1.5%. What was sequenced was peripheral blood. Receptors originate from a man between 60 and 75 years old with COVID-19, enrolled during active disease. The CDR3 runs from the conserved cysteine through the conserved F or W. The order of the fields is V gene, clone size, D gene, J gene, CDR3 protein, CDR3 DNA. A D gene is named only where the DNA matches it firmly. Size tells how often a clone was seen (once, few, many) or the class of an expanded clone, and some rows leave it out.

>TRBV10-2|.|TRBD1|TRBJ2-4
CASSLTGGASKNIQYF
TGCGCCAGCAGCCTGACAGGGGGCGCGAGCAAAAACATTCAGTACTTC
>TRBV14|.|.|TRBJ2-7
CASSPQALRVEQYF
TGTGCCAGCAGCCCCCAGGCCCTCCGCGTCGAGCAGTACTTC
>TRBV7-9|.|.|TRBJ1-1
CASSLDVGGWNTEAFF
TGTGCCAGCAGCTTGGACGTGGGCGGGTGGAACACTGAAGCTTTCTTT
>TRBV28|.|TRBD1|TRBJ2-7
CASSWGAATGGPYEQYF
TGTGCCAGCAGTTGGGGGGCGGCGACAGGGGGCCCCTACGAGCAGTACTTC
>TRBV5-1|.|.|TRBJ1-3
CASSLVAGTGNTIYF
TGCGCCAGCAGCTTGGTTGCGGGGACTGGAAACACCATATATTTT
>TRBV10-3|.|.|TRBJ1-3
CAASSVNTIYF
TGTGCCGCTAGTTCGGTGAACACCATATATTTT
>TRBV7-7|.|TRBD1|TRBJ1-1
CASSFRDRISLNTEAFF
TGTGCCAGCAGCTTCCGGGACAGGATCAGTTTGAACACTGAAGCTTTCTTT
>TRBV28|.|TRBD2|TRBJ2-7
CASSPGLAGGYEQYF
TGTGCCAGCAGTCCGGGACTAGCGGGTGGTTACGAGCAGTACTTC
>TRBV5-4|.|TRBD2|TRBJ2-1
CASSHGLAGVQSLGEQFF
TGTGCCAGCAGCCATGGACTAGCGGGAGTACAATCCCTGGGTGAGCAGTTCTTC
>TRBV30|.|.|TRBJ2-2
CAWRTNPTGELFF
TGTGCCTGGAGGACAAACCCGACCGGGGAGCTGTTTTTT
>TRBV5-1|.|TRBD1|TRBJ1-1
CASSLQGNGGTEAFF
TGCGCCAGCAGCCTACAGGGGAATGGTGGCACTGAAGCTTTCTTT
>TRBV5-1|.|TRBD1|TRBJ2-2
CASSLLQGVYTGELFF
TGCGCCAGCAGCTTGCTCCAGGGGGTATATACCGGGGAGCTGTTTTTT
>TRBV19|.|TRBD1|TRBJ2-7
CASSRDRVGEQYF
TGTGCCAGTAGTAGGGACAGGGTGGGCGAGCAGTACTTC
>TRBV6-5|.|.|TRBJ1-2
CASSSPAANYGYTF
TGTGCCAGCAGTTCCCCAGCGGCAAACTATGGCTACACCTTC
>TRBV18|.|TRBD1|TRBJ1-5
CASSLGTVRSNQPQHF
TGTGCCAGCTCACTAGGGACAGTTCGAAGCAATCAGCCCCAGCATTTT
>TRBV5-4|once|.|TRBJ1-1
CASSLEVLATEAFF
TGTGCCAGCAGCTTGGAAGTGTTAGCCACTGAAGCTTTCTTT
>TRBV5-5|.|.|TRBJ2-5
CASSLGSQETQYF
TGTGCCAGCAGCTTGGGCAGCCAAGAGACCCAGTACTTC
>TRBV7-8|.|.|TRBJ1-2
CASSLFWESGYTF
TGTGCCAGCAGCTTATTTTGGGAGTCAGGCTACACCTTC
>TRBV6-5|.|TRBD1|TRBJ1-5
CASSGQGFSNQPQHF
TGTGCCAGCAGCGGACAGGGGTTTAGCAATCAGCCCCAGCATTTT
>TRBV18|.|TRBD1|TRBJ2-5
CASSRDRQETQYF
TGTGCCAGCTCCCGGGACAGACAAGAGACCCAGTACTTC
>TRBV28|.|TRBD1|TRBJ1-2
CASSPGGQGLGYGYTF
TGTGCCAGCAGCCCGGGGGGACAGGGGCTAGGCTATGGCTACACCTTC
>TRBV10-1|.|.|TRBJ2-5
CASSATERETQYF
TGCGCCAGCAGTGCCACCGAGCGGGAGACCCAGTACTTC
>TRBV6-5|.|TRBD2|TRBJ2-7
CASSSGLAESYEQYF
TGTGCCAGCAGTTCGGGACTAGCGGAGTCCTACGAGCAGTACTTC
>TRBV27|.|.|TRBJ1-3
CASSLSTGASGNTIYF
TGTGCCAGCAGTTTGTCGACAGGAGCCTCTGGAAACACCATATATTTT
>TRBV11-2|.|.|TRBJ1-4
CASSSTGWGGNEKLFF
TGTGCCAGCAGCTCGACAGGCTGGGGTGGTAATGAAAAACTGTTTTTT
>TRBV15|once|TRBD2|TRBJ2-7
CATSAGAPEYEQYF
TGTGCCACCAGCGCGGGAGCTCCAGAATACGAGCAGTACTTC
>TRBV19|once|.|TRBJ1-6
CASGLPWSLHF
TGTGCCAGCGGACTACCTTGGTCCCTCCACTTT
>TRBV5-1|.|.|TRBJ2-1
CASSLAGVTYNEQFF
TGCGCCAGCAGCTTGGCGGGAGTAACCTACAATGAGCAGTTCTTC
>TRBV18|.|.|TRBJ1-1
CASSLKTGADTEAFF
TGTGCCAGCTCTCTCAAGACAGGCGCCGACACTGAAGCTTTCTTT
>TRBV28|.|.|TRBJ1-1
CASSLSEGDTEAFF
TGTGCCAGCAGTCTCTCGGAAGGGGACACTGAAGCTTTCTTT
>TRBV10-3|.|.|TRBJ1-1
CAISELHRTEAFF
TGTGCCATCAGTGAGTTGCATCGGACTGAAGCTTTCTTT
>TRBV5-1|once|TRBD2|TRBJ2-1
CASSFSGSSYNEQFF
TGCGCCAGCAGCTTTAGCGGGAGCTCCTACAATGAGCAGTTCTTC
>TRBV7-2|.|.|TRBJ2-3
CASSLGTFSITDTQYF
TGTGCCAGCAGCTTAGGGACATTCAGCATCACAGATACGCAGTATTTT
>TRBV9|few|TRBD1|TRBJ1-1
CASSERQGAGNTEAFF
TGTGCCAGCAGCGAGAGACAGGGGGCGGGGAACACTGAAGCTTTCTTT
>TRBV4-3|.|.|TRBJ1-4
CASSPTSRVPKGEKLFF
TGCGCCAGCAGCCCTACGTCCCGGGTTCCCAAAGGCGAAAAACTGTTTTTT
>TRBV15|.|.|TRBJ1-1
CATSRGEVSTEAFF
TGTGCCACCAGCAGAGGTGAGGTGAGCACTGAAGCTTTCTTT
>TRBV5-1|.|.|TRBJ2-2
CASSLDGTGELFF
TGCGCCAGCAGCTTGGACGGCACCGGGGAGCTGTTTTTT
>TRBV7-2|.|.|TRBJ1-2
CASSLERAGYGYTF
TGTGCCAGCAGCTTAGAGCGGGCAGGCTATGGCTACACCTTC
>TRBV6-4|.|.|TRBJ1-1
CASSDSSRNTEAFF
TGTGCCAGCAGTGACTCATCCCGGAACACTGAAGCTTTCTTT
>TRBV18|.|.|TRBJ2-2
CASSTGFGTGELFF
TGTGCCAGCTCAACAGGGTTTGGCACCGGGGAGCTGTTTTTT
>TRBV14|.|TRBD1|TRBJ2-7
CASSRGTGYSYEQYF
TGTGCCAGCAGCCGAGGGACAGGCTACTCCTACGAGCAGTACTTC
>TRBV24-1|.|TRBD1|TRBJ1-1
CAKTKTGTGGFMNTEAFF
TGTGCCAAGACTAAGACCGGGACAGGGGGGTTCATGAACACTGAAGCTTTCTTT
>TRBV28|.|.|TRBJ1-1
CASPGRIGQIAWNTEAFF
TGTGCCAGCCCCGGCCGCATTGGACAGATAGCCTGGAACACTGAAGCTTTCTTT
>TRBV6-5|.|.|TRBJ1-1
CASSYSVGSEAFF
TGTGCCAGCAGTTACTCGGTAGGGAGTGAAGCTTTCTTT
>TRBV18|.|.|TRBJ1-5
CASSPVYSNQPQHF
TGTGCCAGCTCACCAGTTTATAGCAATCAGCCCCAGCATTTT
>TRBV2|.|.|TRBJ1-6
CASSRGAGSPLHF
TGTGCCAGCAGTCGTGGGGCTGGTTCACCCCTCCACTTT
>TRBV18|.|.|TRBJ2-2
CASSPGRVGTGELFF
TGTGCCAGCTCACCGGGCAGGGTCGGCACCGGGGAGCTGTTTTTT